The 2 T cell receptor beta chains below all came from one sample that was sequenced in a study of T-cell memory formation after mild COVID-19 (dated by TCRdb to 2020 to 2023). Library preparation used 5' RACE. Sequencing instrument: Illumina NovaSeq 6000. The public reads were reprocessed in TCRdb via fastp at Q25 and MiXCR, keeping in-frame beta chains. Rows are combined by CDR3 protein, so each entry shows the most common genes and DNA. The sample table lists 300,000 to 400,000 distinct CDR3 sequences, about 16% of them with a count of one. The top ten clones comprise 20% to 25% of the sample. Sequencing used PBMCs or a T cell subset sorted from them (not recorded which). The origin of the receptors is a man between 18 and 29 years old who had mild COVID-19 (a few samples of this study predate the infection). The sample titles of this study are shuffled in the database, so cell type and time point are left out; the donor was told from shared clones.

This clonotype was counted many times. The chain employs TRBV7-9 and TRBJ2-2, with 8 positions matching TRBD1. The germline gives CDR1 SEHNR, CDR2 FQNEAQ (reference sequence). The CDR3 covers 14 residues. Trimming took 8 bases from V and 3 from J; bases not matched to a gene: 5. The CDR3 bases are TGTGCCAGCGCGGACAGGGCCTACACCGGGGAGCTGTTTTTT. Translated: CASADRAYTGELFF.

The rearrangement links TRBV29-1 to TRBJ2-1; TRBD2 aligns across 9 bases. The V gene's germline CDR1 is SQVTM and CDR2 ANQGSEA. V shed 3 bases, J shed 0 bases, and the junction held 6 bases outside the gene matches. CDR3 length: 16 residues. CDR3 coding DNA: TGCAGCGTTGAGGCAGGCGGGGGGGCCTCCTACAATGAGCAGTTCTTC. Encoded protein: CSVEAGGGASYNEQFF.